These 32 T cell receptor beta chains came from one sample sequenced in a study of blood T cell repertoires in COVID-19. Here immunoSEQ multiplex PCR was the method, and the copy in TCRdb shows in-frame clones only, minus some. The data show 250,000 to 300,000 clones, around 84% seen once. The sequenced material came from PBMCs or T cells enriched from blood (not recorded which). These receptors came from a man aged 35 to 55 who had been exposed to COVID-19.

This CDR3 is CASSRGGIINNEQFF. CDR3 bases: TGTGCCAGCAGCCGGGGCGGGATTATCAACAATGAGCAGTTCTTC. V is TRBV3-1 (or the pseudogene TRBV3-2) and J is TRBJ2-1; TRBD2 is a possible D gene (6 bases). CDR1 and CDR2 (germline): LGHDT, YNNKEL (reference sequence). V lost 4 bases and J lost 5, with 15 bases in between. The CDR3 is 15 residues long.

The V and J genes are TRBV6-5 and TRBJ2-7; no firm D call. The CDR3 covers 13 residues. Trimming shortened V by 7 bases and J by 1 base, and 11 bases separated the two germline ends. CDR1 is MNHEY and CDR2 is SVGAGI in the germline V gene. CDR3 sequence: CASTPEESYEQYF. In DNA form, the CDR3 reads TGTGCCAGCACCCCAGAGGAATCCTACGAGCAGTACTTC.

This chain joins TRBV11-2 and TRBJ2-3; 7 nucleotides match TRBD2. Germline trimming cut 5 bases from V and 2 bases from J; bases unmatched to any gene: 4. Germline lookup yields CDR1 SGHAT and CDR2 FQNNGV. The CDR3 runs to 14 residues. The CDR3 protein is CASSRDYDTDTQYF. The CDR3 coding sequence is TGTGCCAGCAGCCGGGACTACGACACAGATACGCAGTATTTT.

The chain couples TRBV3-1 (or the pseudogene TRBV3-2) to TRBJ2-4; TRBD1 aligns across 12 bases. CDR1 LGHDT and CDR2 YNNKEL come from the germline V gene (reference sequence). With V trimmed by 7 bases and J by 0 bases, 10 bases remained unmatched. The CDR3 is made up of 18 amino acids. CDR3 residues: CASKPGQGAGGAKNIQYF. The CDR3, as DNA: TGTGCCAGCAAACCGGGACAGGGGGCTGGGGGAGCCAAAAACATTCAGTACTTC.

The CDR3 DNA reads as TGTGCCACCAGTGACACAGGGATGGGTTCACCCCTCCACTTT. This sequence encodes CATSDTGMGSPLHF. The gene calls are TRBV24-1 and TRBJ1-6; tentative D call: TRBD1 (6 bases). This CDR3 spans 14 amino acids. CDR1 and CDR2 from the germline V gene are KGHDR and SFDVKD. Trimming removed 4 bases at V and 9 bases at J, with 12 bases between.

This clone appeared a single time. The V gene is TRBV6-5, the J gene TRBJ2-2, with TRBD1 as a possible D gene (7 bases). Trimming stripped 6 bases from V and 3 bases from J, with 14 bases between. The CDR3 is made up of 15 amino acids. From germline, CDR1 is MNHEY and CDR2 SVGAGI. Written as DNA, the CDR3 is TGTGCCAGCAGCGGGGGACAGTGGGACACCGGGGAGCTGTTTTTT. Translated, it gives CASSGGQWDTGELFF.

This clone is a singleton in its sample. CDR3 loop: CASSLGQGRVTDTQYF. The CDR3 DNA reads as TGTGCCAGCAGCTTGGGACAGGGAAGGGTGACAGATACGCAGTATTTT. This chain joins TRBV11-2 and TRBJ2-3, with 9 bases aligning to TRBD1. V gave up 3 bases and J gave up 3 bases; unmatched junction bases: 7. Per germline, CDR1 SGHAT and CDR2 FQNNGV. CDR3 size: 16 residues.

This clone was seen only once. This rearrangement joins TRBV4-1 to TRBJ1-2, with 7 bases matching TRBD1. The CDR3 runs to 16 residues. V lost 0 bases and J lost 0; bases outside the gene matches: 4. Germline CDR1 MGHRA, CDR2 YSYEKL. This chain's CDR3 is CASSQDLQGANYGYTF. The CDR3 nucleotides are TGCGCCAGCAGCCAAGACCTGCAGGGGGCTAACTATGGCTACACCTTC.

The rearrangement joins TRBV7-3 to TRBJ1-1, with a possible D match to TRBD1 (5 bases). Between the trimmed V and J ends, which lost 0 bases and 0 bases, there was a span of 8 bases. From germline, CDR1 is SGHTA and CDR2 FQGTGA. This CDR3 has 15 residues. In DNA form, the CDR3 reads TGTGCCAGCAGCTTAACGGGGGGGATGAACACTGAAGCTTTCTTT. Encoded protein: CASSLTGGMNTEAFF.

The V gene is TRBV7-8, the J gene TRBJ1-5; D is unresolved. From germline, CDR1 is SGHVS and CDR2 FQNEAQ. V lost 1 base and J 5 bases, leaving 6 bases between the germline ends. The CDR3 extends over 13 amino acids. The CDR3: CASSLGRDQPQHF. In nucleotides, the CDR3 is TGTGCCAGCAGCTTAGGGCGGGATCAGCCCCAGCATTTT.

Only a few counts were recorded for this clone. J is TRBJ2-7 and V is TRBV6-5; no definite D call. The CDR3 is 13 residues long. With 2 bases removed from V and 1 base from J, the gap between germline ends came to 6 bases. Germline V CDR1 and CDR2: MNHEY, SVGAGI. CDR3 sequence reads: CASSYGQSYEQYF. The CDR3 coding sequence is TGTGCCAGCAGTTACGGGCAGTCCTACGAGCAGTACTTC.

The chain employs TRBV10-1 and TRBJ2-7; 8 bases line up with TRBD2. Germline assignment: CDR1 WNHNN and CDR2 SYGVQD (reference sequence). J gave up 0 bases and V 4 bases, and 5 bases lay outside the gene matches. There are 15 residues in the CDR3. Written as DNA, the CDR3 is TGCGCCAGCAGTGGGGTAGCGGGGAGCTCCTACGAGCAGTACTTC. Its translation: CASSGVAGSSYEQYF.

The chain couples TRBV2 to TRBJ2-1, with 11 bases lining up with TRBD2. Germline V gene sequence: CDR1 SNHLY, CDR2 FYNNEI. The CDR3 consists of 15 residues. The V segment lost 4 bases and the J segment 4 bases; nucleotides outside the gene matches: 3. The CDR3 loop is CASSVGLADYNEQFF. As DNA, the CDR3 is TGTGCCAGCAGTGTGGGACTAGCGGATTACAATGAGCAGTTCTTC.

The V and J genes are TRBV7-3 and TRBJ1-2; possible D gene TRBD1, 6 bases. There are 13 residues in the CDR3. V gave up 2 bases and J gave up 14 bases, with 18 bases separating them. Germline loops: CDR1 SGHTA, CDR2 FQGTGA. CDR3 bases: TGTGCCAGCAGCTTATTCGTTGGGGGCCTGAGTACCTTC. It codes for CASSLFVGGLSTF. The entire variable domain, with the rest obtained from reference TRBV7-3 and TRBJ1-2, is as follows: GAGVSQTPSNKVTEKGKYVELRCDPISGHTALYWYRQSLGQGPEFLIYFQGTGAADDSGLPNDRFFAVRPEGSVSTLKIQRTERGDSAVYLCASSLFVGGLSTFGSGTRLTVV.

In DNA form, the CDR3 reads TGCGCCAGCAGCTCGACAGGGTTGGACTATGGCTACACCTTC. Protein product: CASSSTGLDYGYTF. The chain combines TRBV5-1 with TRBJ1-2; 7 bases fit TRBD1. The V gene's germline CDR1 is SGHRS and CDR2 YFSETQ. V gave up 3 bases and J gave up 3 bases; unmatched junction bases: 5. The CDR3 runs 14 residues.

This chain joins TRBV4-2 and TRBJ2-5; perhaps TRBD2 as D (6 bases). The CDR3 is 14 amino acids. CDR1 is LGHNA, CDR2 YNFKEQ, per germline. V dropped 4 bases and J dropped 0 bases, with 9 bases sitting between them. For the CDR3, the DNA is TGTGCCAGCAGCCCGGGACTGGACCAAGAGACCCAGTACTTC. Its translation is CASSPGLDQETQYF.

The CDR3 region has the DNA TGTGCCATCAGTGAAGTTCGGTCTTCTGGAAACACCATATATTTT. It is translated as CAISEVRSSGNTIYF. This rearrangement joins TRBV10-3 to TRBJ1-3; no clear D gene. V was pared by 3 bases and J by 1 base, with 10 bases between. Per the germline V gene, CDR1 is ENHRY and CDR2 is SYGVKD. The CDR3 is made up of 15 amino acids.

As regards this clone: Different DNA sequences within this sample yield the same CDR3. This sequence joins TRBV5-1 and TRBJ2-2, with 7 bases fitting TRBD2. The germline CDR1 and CDR2 sequences are SGHRS and YFSETQ. Trimming cost V 0 bases and J 1 base; bases outside gene matches: 3. This CDR3 has 16 residues. DNA for the CDR3: TGCGCCAGCAGCTTGGGGGTAGCGGGGAACACCGGGGAGCTGTTTTTT. Amino acids: CASSLGVAGNTGELFF.

In DNA form, the CDR3 reads TGTGCCAGCTCACCCGGAGGCGGGGAGACCCAGTACTTC. Its translation is CASSPGGGETQYF. This chain uses TRBV18 with TRBJ2-5, with D maybe TRBD2 (5 bases). Trimming stripped 3 bases from V and 5 bases from J, with 10 bases between. Germline CDR1 reads KGHSH; CDR2 reads LQKENI. The CDR3 has 13 amino acids.

The chain couples TRBV30 to TRBJ2-5, with 7 bases identical to TRBD2. The germline V gene has CDR1 GTSNPN and CDR2 SVGIG (reference sequence). The CDR3 is made up of 15 amino acids. V was pared by 0 bases and J by 5 bases, with 9 bases of the junction left unmatched. CDR3 protein: CAWSVRGSLAETQYF. The DNA of the CDR3 is TGTGCCTGGAGTGTACGCGGGAGCTTAGCTGAGACCCAGTACTTC.

The chain combines TRBV6-2 or TRBV6-3 with TRBJ1-1, with TRBD1 identical over 7 bases. This CDR3 has 12 residues. V gave up 6 bases and J gave up 3 bases; unmatched junction bases: 1. Germline values: CDR1 MNHEY, CDR2 SVGEGT. For the CDR3, the DNA is TGTGCCAGCAGCGGACAGGACACTGAAGCTTTCTTT. Its protein product is CASSGQDTEAFF.

The V call is TRBV18, the J call TRBJ1-4; D is ambiguous. This CDR3 contains 15 residues. Trimming shortened V by 0 bases and J by 7 bases, and 12 bases separated the two germline ends. The germline V gene has CDR1 KGHSH and CDR2 LQKENI. The CDR3, as DNA: TGTGCCAGCTCACCACCGTCAGTTGGCGGTGAAAAACTGTTTTTT. Residues: CASSPPSVGGEKLFF.

The sample holds many counts of this clone. The chain couples TRBV6-5 to TRBJ1-2; 7 bases are shared with TRBD1. The CDR3 totals 14 residues. With V trimmed by 7 bases and J by 3 bases, 8 bases remained unmatched. The germline V gene encodes CDR1 MNHEY and CDR2 SVGAGI. In DNA form, the CDR3 reads TGTGCCAGCACACACAGGACAGGAGACTATGGCTACACCTTC. Amino acids: CASTHRTGDYGYTF.

The gene calls are TRBV4-1 and TRBJ2-1; possible D gene TRBD2, 6 bases. Trimming stripped 4 bases from V and 0 bases from J, with 22 bases between. The CDR3 has 19 residues. Germline V gene sequence: CDR1 MGHRA, CDR2 YSYEKL. The CDR3 reads CASSPRFLRSRDSYNEQFF. CDR3 nucleotide sequence: TGCGCCAGCAGCCCAAGATTCTTGCGTTCGCGGGACTCCTACAATGAGCAGTTCTTC.

The rearrangement uses TRBV19 and TRBJ1-2, with 7 positions matching TRBD1. This CDR3 region has 14 residues. Germline V gives CDR1 LNHDA, CDR2 SQIVND (reference sequence). The V and J ends lost 6 bases and 8 bases, in that order; junction bases with no gene match: 12. CDR3 amino acids: CASSQGGGASGYTF. The CDR3 DNA is TGTGCCAGTAGCCAAGGAGGGGGCGCGAGCGGCTACACCTTC. The full variable domain, in which reference TRBV19 and TRBJ1-2 provide the parts outside the CDR3, is DGGITQSPKYLFRKEGQNVTLSCEQNLNHDAMYWYRQDPGQGLRLIYYSQIVNDFQKGDIAEGYSVSREKKESFPLTVTSAQKNPTAFYLCASSQGGGASGYTFGSGTRLTVV.

This rearrangement joins TRBV6-5 to TRBJ2-1, with D maybe TRBD1 (6 bases). With 6 bases removed from V and 6 bases from J, the gap between germline ends came to 12 bases. The germline V gene has CDR1 MNHEY and CDR2 SVGAGI. The CDR3 is 13 residues long. CDR3 residues: CASRKTGTNEQFF. The CDR3 DNA sequence: TGTGCCAGCAGAAAAACAGGGACCAATGAGCAGTTCTTC.

The rearrangement links TRBV6-6 to TRBJ1-6; 10 nucleotides align to TRBD1. This CDR3 comprises 13 residues. The J segment lost 10 bases and the V segment lost 8 bases, leaving 5 bases of the junction unmatched. CDR1 and CDR2 (germline): MNHNY, SVGAGI (reference sequence). CDR3 sequence (DNA): TGTGCCAGCGGGACAGGGGAAACATCACCCCTCCACTTT. This sequence encodes CASGTGETSPLHF.

The CDR3 here is CASSFPGGTQYF. CDR3 nucleotides: TGTGCCAGCAGCTTCCCCGGGGGGACCCAGTACTTC. The V and J genes are TRBV11-2 and TRBJ2-5, with D perhaps TRBD2 (6 bases). Trimming took off 3 bases at V and 7 bases at J, with 9 bases between the two ends. The germline V gene has CDR1 SGHAT and CDR2 FQNNGV. CDR3 length equals 12 residues.

The V call is TRBV6-1, the J call TRBJ2-3; 8 positions match TRBD2. The length of the CDR3 is 16 residues. Trimming cost V 0 bases and J 2 bases; bases outside gene matches: 4. The germline CDR1 and CDR2 sequences are MNHNS and SASEGT. The CDR3 sequence is CASSEATSGYTDTQYF. The CDR3 DNA follows: TGTGCCAGCAGTGAAGCTACTAGCGGATACACAGATACGCAGTATTTT.

There are a few counts of this clone. The sample carries other DNA sequences with the same CDR3. The chain couples TRBV30 to TRBJ2-2, with a tentative D call TRBD1 (6 bases). Per the germline V gene, CDR1 is GTSNPN and CDR2 is SVGIG (reference sequence). CDR3 length: 13 amino acids. V was cut by 2 bases and J by 5 bases, with 9 bases left in between. The CDR3 bases are TGTGCCTGGAGTCGGCAGGGGACCGGGGAGCTGTTTTTT. Translated, it gives CAWSRQGTGELFF.

The J gene is TRBJ1-5, the V gene TRBV28, with a weak D call TRBD1 (5 bases). Germline V gives CDR1 MDHEN, CDR2 SYDVKM. The V end lost 3 bases, the J end lost 0 bases, and 12 bases lay between the germline ends. The CDR3 is 16 residues long. The CDR3 loop reads CASSLGGVNSNQPQHF. The CDR3 DNA follows: TGTGCCAGCAGTTTGGGGGGGGTGAATAGCAATCAGCCCCAGCATTTT.

The chain recombines TRBV10-3 with TRBJ1-1; D may be TRBD1 (6 bases). Trimming left V 6 bases short and J 3 bases short, with 14 bases between. This CDR3 comprises 14 residues. Germline-derived CDR1 and CDR2 are ENHRY and SYGVKD. The CDR3 protein is CAIRYRVQDTEAFF. DNA of the CDR3: TGTGCCATCAGATACAGGGTCCAGGACACTGAAGCTTTCTTT.